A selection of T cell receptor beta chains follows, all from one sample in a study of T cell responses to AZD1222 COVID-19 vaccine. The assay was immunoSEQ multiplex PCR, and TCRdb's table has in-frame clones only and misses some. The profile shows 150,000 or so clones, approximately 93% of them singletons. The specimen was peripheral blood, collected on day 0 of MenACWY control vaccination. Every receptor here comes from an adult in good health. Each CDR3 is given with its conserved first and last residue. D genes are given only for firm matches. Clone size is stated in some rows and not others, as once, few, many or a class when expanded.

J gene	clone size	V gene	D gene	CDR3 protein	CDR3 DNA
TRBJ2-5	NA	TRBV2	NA	CASSPGRYETQYF	TGTGCCAGCAGCCCAGGGAGGTATGAGACCCAGTACTTC
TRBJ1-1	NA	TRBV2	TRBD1	CATYAGGTGDTEAFF	TGTGCCACCTACGCGGGGGGGACAGGCGATACTGAAGCTTTCTTT
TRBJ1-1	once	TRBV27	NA	CASSSLVGTEAFF	TGTGCCAGCAGTTCCCTAGTGGGCACTGAAGCTTTCTTT
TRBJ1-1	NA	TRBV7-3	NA	CASSSDTNTEAFF	TGTGCCAGCAGCTCGGACACGAACACTGAAGCTTTCTTT
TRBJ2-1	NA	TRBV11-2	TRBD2	CASSFNGGGPYEQFF	TGTGCCAGCAGCTTTAATGGGGGAGGGCCCTATGAGCAGTTCTTC
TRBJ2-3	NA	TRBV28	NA	CASSSPGPSTDTQYF	TGTGCCAGCAGTTCTCCGGGACCCTCCACAGATACGCAGTATTTT
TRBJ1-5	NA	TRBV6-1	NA	CASSEEFSNQPQHF	TGTGCCAGCAGTGAAGAGTTTAGCAATCAGCCCCAGCATTTT
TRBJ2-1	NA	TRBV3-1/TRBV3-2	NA	CASSQGGRGCHEQFF	TGTGCCAGCAGCCAAGGAGGACGGGGGTGCCATGAGCAGTTCTTC
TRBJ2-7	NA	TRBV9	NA	CASSVGGLTYEQYF	TGTGCCAGCAGCGTAGGGGGGTTGACCTACGAGCAGTACTTC
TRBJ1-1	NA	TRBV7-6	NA	CASSLGSRGIRTEAFF	TGTGCCAGCAGCTTAGGCAGCCGGGGGATCCGCACTGAAGCTTTCTTT
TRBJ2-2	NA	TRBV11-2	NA	CASRSGTANTGELFF	TGTGCCAGCAGGTCCGGGACCGCGAACACCGGGGAGCTGTTTTTT
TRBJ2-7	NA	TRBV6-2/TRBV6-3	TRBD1	CASSRTGGNSYEQYF	TGTGCCAGCAGTCGGACAGGGGGCAACTCCTACGAGCAGTACTTC
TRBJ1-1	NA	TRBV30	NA	CAWKPLRDQFTEAFF	TGTGCCTGGAAACCCCTCAGGGATCAGTTTACTGAAGCTTTCTTT
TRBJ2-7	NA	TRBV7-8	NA	CASSLEVGSYEQYF	TGTGCCAGCAGCTTAGAAGTGGGGTCCTACGAGCAGTACTTC
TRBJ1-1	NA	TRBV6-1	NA	CASGETRNTEAFF	TGTGCCAGCGGTGAAACACGGAACACTGAAGCTTTCTTT
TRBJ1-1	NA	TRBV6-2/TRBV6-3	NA	CASSYSISTGYTEAFF	TGTGCCAGCAGTTACTCGATAAGTACAGGGTACACTGAAGCTTTCTTT
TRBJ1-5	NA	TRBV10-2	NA	CASSETTNQPQHF	TGCGCCAGCAGTGAGACAACGAATCAGCCCCAGCATTTT
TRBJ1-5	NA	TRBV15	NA	CATSLPSLNQPQHF	TGTGCCACCAGCCTTCCTTCGCTCAATCAGCCCCAGCATTTT
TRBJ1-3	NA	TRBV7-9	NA	CASSLGLRDRSGNTIYF	TGTGCCAGCAGCTTAGGACTCCGGGACCGCTCTGGAAACACCATATATTTT
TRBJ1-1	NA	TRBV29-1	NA	CSVGSEGQAFF	TGCAGCGTTGGGTCGGAGGGACAAGCTTTCTTT
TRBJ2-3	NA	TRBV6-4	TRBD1	CASSPGQVTDTQYF	TGTGCCAGCAGTCCGGGACAGGTTACAGATACGCAGTATTTT
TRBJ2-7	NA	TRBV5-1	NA	CASSLEAGVYYEQYF	TGCGCCAGCAGCTTGGAGGCAGGGGTTTACTACGAGCAGTACTTC
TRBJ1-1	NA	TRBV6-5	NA	CASSSLTAGTEAFF	TGTGCCAGCAGTTCCTTGACGGCTGGGACTGAAGCTTTCTTT
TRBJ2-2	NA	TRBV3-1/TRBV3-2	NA	CASSQDNPGTTNTGELFF	TGTGCCAGCAGCCAAGATAATCCCGGCACGACGAACACCGGGGAGCTGTTTTTT
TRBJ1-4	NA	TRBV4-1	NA	CASSQVAQTTNEKLFF	TGCGCCAGCAGCCAAGTCGCACAGACAACTAATGAAAAACTGTTTTTT
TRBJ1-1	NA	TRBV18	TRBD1	CASSRYGGQDKNTEAFF	TGTGCCAGCTCACGATACGGGGGACAGGATAAGAACACTGAAGCTTTCTTT
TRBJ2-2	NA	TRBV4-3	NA	CASSQVAARQGHYTNTGELFF	TGCGCCAGCAGCCAAGTAGCGGCCAGGCAGGGACATTACACGAACACCGGGGAGCTGTTTTTT
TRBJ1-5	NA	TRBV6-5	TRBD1	CAIRRDRVRNQPQHF	TGTGCCATCAGAAGAGACAGGGTTCGCAATCAGCCCCAGCATTTT
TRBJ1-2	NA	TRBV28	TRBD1	CASRGGQGVDYGYTF	TGTGCCAGCAGGGGGGGACAGGGGGTGGACTATGGCTACACCTTC
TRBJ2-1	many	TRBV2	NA	CASLALAHYNEQFF	TGTGCCAGCCTAGCACTAGCTCACTACAATGAGCAGTTCTTC
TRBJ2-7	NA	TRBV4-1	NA	CASTEEVGGISYEQYF	TGCGCCAGCACCGAAGAAGTGGGAGGAATCTCCTACGAGCAGTACTTC
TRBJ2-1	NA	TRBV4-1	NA	CASSRRGVNEQFF	TGCGCCAGCAGCCGTCGAGGAGTCAATGAGCAGTTCTTC
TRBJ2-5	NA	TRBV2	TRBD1	CASSMDRGVGSQYF	TGTGCCAGCAGTATGGACAGGGGGGTCGGCTCCCAGTACTTC
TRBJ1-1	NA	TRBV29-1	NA	CSVSVMNTEAFF	TGCAGCGTTAGCGTCATGAACACTGAAGCTTTCTTT
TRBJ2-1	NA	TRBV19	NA	CASSSDAYNEQFF	TGTGCCAGTAGTAGTGACGCCTACAATGAGCAGTTCTTC
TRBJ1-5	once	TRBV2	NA	CASSERALNSNQPQHF	TGTGCCAGCAGTGAAAGGGCACTTAATAGCAATCAGCCCCAGCATTTT
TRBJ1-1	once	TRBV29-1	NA	CSGYMIVTEAFF	TGCAGCGGGTATATGATAGTCACTGAAGCTTTCTTT
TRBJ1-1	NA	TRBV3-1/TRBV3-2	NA	CASSQNWGMTEAFF	TGTGCCAGCAGCCAAAATTGGGGGATGACTGAAGCTTTCTTT
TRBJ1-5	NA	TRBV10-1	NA	CASRIRQPGNQPQHF	TGCGCCAGCAGGATTAGGCAGCCGGGCAATCAGCCCCAGCATTTT
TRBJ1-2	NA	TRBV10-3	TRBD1	CAIRAPHDRGYGYTF	TGTGCCATCCGTGCCCCACACGACAGGGGGTATGGCTACACCTTC
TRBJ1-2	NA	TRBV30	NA	CAWGAGQGTGYTF	TGTGCCTGGGGTGCTGGGCAGGGTACCGGCTACACCTTC
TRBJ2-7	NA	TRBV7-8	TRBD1	CASSRRGTGGSYEQYF	TGTGCCAGCAGCAGGAGGGGGACAGGGGGATCCTACGAGCAGTACTTC
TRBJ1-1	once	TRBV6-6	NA	CASSYEGGSTEAFF	TGTGCCAGCAGTTATGAAGGGGGTAGCACTGAAGCTTTCTTT
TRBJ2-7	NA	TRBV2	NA	CASSERRYGYEQYF	TGTGCCAGCAGTGAGAGAAGGTATGGGTACGAGCAGTACTTC
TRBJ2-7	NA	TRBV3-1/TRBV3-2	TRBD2	CASSQELAGIYEQYF	TGTGCCAGCAGCCAAGAACTAGCGGGGATCTACGAGCAGTACTTC
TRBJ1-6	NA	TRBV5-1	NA	CASRDVYNSPLHF	TGCGCCAGTCGGGACGTCTATAATTCACCCCTCCACTTT
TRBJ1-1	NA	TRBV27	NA	CASSLSKSLLNTEAFF	TGTGCCAGCAGTTTATCGAAGAGTTTACTGAACACTGAAGCTTTCTTT
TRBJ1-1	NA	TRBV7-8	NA	CASSPTGGPGAFF	TGTGCCAGCAGCCCCACCGGGGGTCCGGGCGCTTTCTTT
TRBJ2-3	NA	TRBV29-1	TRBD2	CSVGLAGIPRGDTQYF	TGCAGCGTTGGCCTAGCGGGGATCCCCAGAGGGGATACGCAGTATTTT
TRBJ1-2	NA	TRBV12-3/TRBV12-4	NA	CASSKQENYGYTF	TGTGCCAGCAGTAAACAGGAGAACTATGGCTACACCTTC
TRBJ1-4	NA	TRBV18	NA	CASSLTIRGDEKLFF	TGTGCCAGCTCACTTACAATACGGGGGGATGAAAAACTGTTTTTT
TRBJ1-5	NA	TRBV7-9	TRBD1	CASSRTGGGQPQHF	TGTGCCAGCAGCCGTACAGGGGGCGGTCAGCCCCAGCATTTT
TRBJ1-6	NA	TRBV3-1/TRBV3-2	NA	CASSQRRGAVSPLHF	TGTGCCAGCAGCCAAAGACGAGGGGCTGTTTCACCCCTCCACTTT